The 13 T cell receptor beta chains listed next were all sequenced from one sample in a study of cytomegalovirus exposure and HLA in healthy donors. The PCR made use of 60 Vbeta and 13 Jbeta primers. Sequencing used immunoSEQ multiplex PCR; TCRdb keeps in-frame clones, though not all of them. The sample has roughly 180,000 clones, 79% seen once. The sample was PBMCs. These receptors were collected from a girl aged 5 to 17 in good health and CMV-seropositive.

This clone has a handful of counts. This rearrangement joins TRBV19 to TRBJ1-5; 8 bases fit TRBD1. The CDR3 length is 15 residues. Per the germline V gene, CDR1 is LNHDA and CDR2 is SQIVND (reference sequence). The J segment lost 7 bases and the V segment lost 6 bases, leaving 11 bases of the junction unmatched. The chain's CDR3 is CASRPTGEAGQPQHF. The CDR3 bases are TGTGCCAGTAGGCCGACAGGGGAGGCCGGGCAGCCCCAGCATTTT. Looking up the rest from reference TRBV19 and TRBJ1-5 gives the full variable domain: DGGITQSPKYLFRKEGQNVTLSCEQNLNHDAMYWYRQDPGQGLRLIYYSQIVNDFQKGDIAEGYSVSREKKESFPLTVTSAQKNPTAFYLCASRPTGEAGQPQHFGDGTRLSIL.

This chain connects TRBV13 to TRBJ2-7; D possibly corresponds to TRBD2 (6 bases). The CDR3 is 15 amino acids. In germline, CDR1 is PRHDT, CDR2 FYEKMQ (reference sequence). The V gene lost 0 bases and the J gene lost 4 bases, with 13 bases spanning the gap. CDR3 region: CASSLGPGLKYEQYF. Here the CDR3 DNA reads TGTGCCAGCAGCTTAGGGCCGGGACTCAAATACGAGCAGTACTTC.

J is TRBJ2-7 and V is TRBV11-3, with TRBD2 identical over 14 bases. Looked up from germline, CDR1 is SGHNT and CDR2 is YENEEA. The J segment lost 5 bases and the V segment lost 7 bases, leaving 22 bases of the junction unmatched. The CDR3 consists of 20 residues. CDR3 residues: CASKRRGGLTSGGASHEQYF. Here the CDR3 DNA reads TGTGCCAGCAAGAGGCGGGGCGGACTGACTAGCGGGGGGGCTAGCCACGAGCAGTACTTC.

This clone occurred once. J is TRBJ1-6 and V is TRBV18; 7 nucleotides line up with TRBD1. CDR1 is KGHSH, CDR2 LQKENI, per germline. CDR3 length: 14 amino acids. With 4 bases clipped from V and 7 bases from J, the junction kept 4 bases outside the gene matches. This CDR3 is CASSRDSRNSPLHF. CDR3 nucleotides: TGTGCCAGCTCACGGGACAGTCGGAATTCACCCCTCCACTTT.

The chain combines TRBV5-4 with TRBJ2-3, with a tentative D call TRBD2 (5 bases). The germline V and J ends were trimmed by 2 bases and 4 bases, with 8 bases remaining between them. CDR1 SGHNT and CDR2 YYREEE come from the germline V gene (reference sequence). The CDR3 contains 13 residues. CDR3 region: CASSLVGADTQYF. In nucleotides, the CDR3 is TGTGCCAGCAGCTTAGTCGGGGCAGATACGCAGTATTTT.

This clone came up a few times. This chain uses TRBV11-3 with TRBJ2-1; TRBD2 aligns across 11 bases. Germline V CDR1 and CDR2: SGHNT, YENEEA. CDR3 length: 14 residues. J gave up 10 bases and V 6 bases, and 8 bases lay outside the gene matches. The CDR3 bases are TGTGCCAGCAGAATAGCGGGGGGGCCCGGGGAGCAGTTCTTC. It is translated as CASRIAGGPGEQFF.

The CDR3 is CASSQQVPGELFF. The CDR3 bases are TGTGCCAGCAGCCAACAGGTCCCCGGGGAGCTGTTTTTT. The chain is built from TRBV14 and TRBJ2-2; unclear D gene. Germline V CDR1 and CDR2: SGHDN, FVKESK. V was trimmed by 2 bases and J by 6 bases, leaving 7 bases between them. CDR3 length equals 13 residues.

This chain connects TRBV6-5 to TRBJ1-1; D possibly corresponds to TRBD1 (6 bases). V lost 2 bases and J 4 bases, leaving 17 bases between the germline ends. Germline CDR1 reads MNHEY; CDR2 reads SVGAGI. The CDR3 covers 16 residues. As DNA, the CDR3 is TGTGCCAGCAGTTACGACCCAACAGGGTTGGGCACTGAAGCTTTCTTT. Encoded protein: CASSYDPTGLGTEAFF.

The chain couples TRBV6-5 to TRBJ2-7; 7 bases match TRBD1. The CDR3 is 16 amino acids. Trimming at V came to 2 bases and at J to 4 bases, leaving 11 bases not matched to a gene. Germline loops: CDR1 MNHEY, CDR2 SVGAGI. The CDR3 spells CASSYRMTGKRYEQYF. The CDR3 DNA sequence: TGTGCCAGCAGTTACCGAATGACAGGGAAAAGGTACGAGCAGTACTTC.

V is TRBV7-8 and J is TRBJ2-7; 9 positions agree with TRBD1. Germline V gene data show CDR1 as SGHVS and CDR2 as FQNEAQ. J gave up 2 bases and V 5 bases, and 4 bases lay outside the gene matches. CDR3 length: 14 residues. Here the CDR3 DNA reads TGTGCCAGCAGCGCCCGACAGGGGGCCTACGAGCAGTACTTC. This sequence encodes CASSARQGAYEQYF.

This clone occurred once. The chain has TRBV5-8 and TRBJ2-3, with D perhaps TRBD1 (5 bases). CDR3 length: 16 residues. Germline V gene sequence: CDR1 SGHTS, CDR2 YDEGEE. V lost 4 bases and J lost 5, with 20 bases in between. The CDR3 DNA reads as TGTGCCAGCAGCCCCCGCATGGACACCGGGCGAGATACGCAGTATTTT. As protein: CASSPRMDTGRDTQYF.

The chain links TRBV7-2 to TRBJ1-3; 9 positions agree with TRBD1. Germline V gene sequence: CDR1 SGHTA, CDR2 FQGNSA. This CDR3 region has 17 residues. The ends lost 5 bases at V and 7 bases at J; junction bases unmatched: 15. In nucleotides, the CDR3 is TGTGCCAGCAGCCCTCGCCCCTCCGGGACAGGGCGTAACACCATATATTTT. This gives the protein CASSPRPSGTGRNTIYF.

In this sample, this clone turned up a few times. The chain joins TRBV5-1 to TRBJ2-2, with D possibly being TRBD2 (7 bases). This CDR3 comprises 15 residues. Germline V CDR1 and CDR2: SGHRS, YFSETQ. The ends were cut back, 0 bases at V and 2 bases at J, with 8 bases in the middle. CDR3 in amino acids: CASSLGGGNTGELFF. In DNA, the CDR3 is TGCGCCAGCAGCTTGGGGGGGGGCAACACCGGGGAGCTGTTTTTT.